This T cell receptor beta chain originates from a study of T cells after yellow fever vaccination. Study outcomes and limitations: The booster response re-showed most primary clones: 95% to 96% CD4, around 90% CD8.

TCRdb independently ran MiXCR on the 5' RACE reads; one entry per CDR3 protein. The sample records some 300,000 distinct CDR3 sequences, around a tenth being singletons. This clonotype has a handful of counts. Antigen specificity is unknown. This material consisted of CD4+ T cells sorted from PBMCs, taken 45 days after the yellow fever booster vaccination. The receptor was isolated from a man aged 18 to 29 who received the YFV17D yellow fever vaccine.

The CDR3 sequence: CASSQGDRYTEAFF. Here the CDR3 DNA reads TGCGCCAGCAGCCAAGGAGACAGGTACACTGAAGCTTTCTTT. The rearrangement links TRBV4-1 to TRBJ1-1, with D perhaps TRBD1 (6 bases). CDR3 length: 14 residues. V was cut by 1 base and J by 3 bases, with 9 bases left in between. CDR1 and CDR2 (germline): MGHRA, YSYEKL.